This T cell receptor (beta chain) emerged from a study of blood T cell repertoires in COVID-19. About the research overall: Researchers got acute and convalescent COVID-19 samples from the United States, Italy and Spain. T cells, B-cell-depleted T cells, or PBMCs provided the cDNA or gDNA that served as material.

The authors' processing: Using reference gene primer amplification, nucleated cell counts were estimated. Clones were read by immunoSEQ multiplex PCR, and TCRdb kept only the in-frame ones, dropping some. V, J and clone size are taken as reported in that table, and D and trimming were inferred from the DNA itself. The table shows 300,000 to 400,000 clones, with 83% occurring only once. Per germline, CDR1 SGHVS and CDR2 FQNEAQ. The CDR3 runs to 17 residues. V lost 5 bases to trimming and J lost 0 bases, with 19 bases between them. The sequenced sample was peripheral blood. The chain combines TRBV7-8 with TRBJ1-1; the D gene is possibly TRBD1 (5 bases). The receptor's source is a man aged 25 to 40 with active or convalescent COVID-19. The CDR3 coding sequence is TGTGCCAGCAGCCACCCCGGGGGGTTCAGGATGAACACTGAAGCTTTCTTT. Protein: CASSHPGGFRMNTEAFF.